This T cell receptor (beta chain) was retrieved from a study of blood T cell repertoires in COVID-19. Overall study context: Nucleic acid was either cDNA or gDNA, and it came from T cells, B-cell-depleted T cells, or PBMCs.

The CDR3 sequence is 13 residues long. Looked up from germline, CDR1 is MNHNS and CDR2 is SASEGT. Trimming took off 3 bases at V and 7 bases at J, with 13 bases between the two ends. How the authors handled the data: For nucleated cells, counts were estimated from reference gene primer amplification. Profiling relied on immunoSEQ multiplex PCR, and the TCRdb table lists in-frame clones only, not all of them. V, J and clone size were drawn from that table, and D and trimming were deduced from the DNA. The sample holds 170,000 or so clones, more than 80% seen once. Everyone who took part was roughly 18 to 90 years old, and they came from about 25 US areas. Donors of Cohort 3 who recovered were those that had two negative PCRs, clearance, or symptom resolution.

This chain uses TRBV6-1 with TRBJ2-7, with D possibly TRBD2 on 7 matching bases. The material sequenced was PBMCs or T cells enriched from blood (not recorded which). The sequence came from a middle-aged man who had recovered from COVID-19. The CDR3, as DNA: TGTGCCAGCAGTGAGATTGAGGGGGGGGAGCAGTACTTC. Translating it yields CASSEIEGGEQYF.